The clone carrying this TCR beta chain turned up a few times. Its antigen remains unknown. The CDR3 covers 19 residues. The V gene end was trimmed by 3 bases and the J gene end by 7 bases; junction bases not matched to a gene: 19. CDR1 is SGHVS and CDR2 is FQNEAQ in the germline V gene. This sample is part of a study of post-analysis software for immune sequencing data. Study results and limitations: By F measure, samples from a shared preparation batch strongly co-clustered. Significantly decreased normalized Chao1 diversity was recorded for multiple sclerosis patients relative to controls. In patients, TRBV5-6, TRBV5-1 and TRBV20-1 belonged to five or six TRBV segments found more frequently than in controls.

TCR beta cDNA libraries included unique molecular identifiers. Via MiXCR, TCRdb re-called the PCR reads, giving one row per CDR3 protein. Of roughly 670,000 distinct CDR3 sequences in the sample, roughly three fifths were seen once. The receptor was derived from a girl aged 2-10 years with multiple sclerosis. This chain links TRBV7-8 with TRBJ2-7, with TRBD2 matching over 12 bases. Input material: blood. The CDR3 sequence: CASSFDGLAGGFNTREQYF. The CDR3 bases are TGTGCCAGCAGCTTCGATGGGCTAGCGGGAGGGTTCAATACCAGGGAGCAGTACTTC.